The 16 T cell receptor beta chains reported below all come from one sample, sequenced in a study of CD8+ T cells in alopecia areata. Sequencing relied on a cDNA template that was reverse transcribed from extracted RNA. Measured with immunoSEQ multiplex PCR; TCRdb has only the in-frame clones, and not every one. In the table there are about 97,000 clones, less than 50% of which are singletons. The sequencing sample was made of CD4+ T cells sorted from blood. The receptor source for this set is a human donor with alopecia areata.

This clone was recorded a few times. The chain combines TRBV4-1 with TRBJ1-5; D not resolved. There are 14 residues in the CDR3. Germline V gene lookup returns CDR1 MGHRA and CDR2 YSYEKL. The V end lost 2 bases, the J end lost 1 base, and 6 bases lay between the germline ends. The CDR3 loop reads CASSQRQSNQPQHF. The CDR3 DNA sequence: TGCGCCAGCAGCCAAAGGCAAAGCAATCAGCCCCAGCATTTT.

This clone was counted at least ten times. The gene calls are TRBV7-9 and TRBJ2-2; 11 bases are a match to TRBD2. The trim removed 5 bases at V and 2 bases at J, leaving 7 bases unmatched. The CDR3 covers 17 residues. Germline values: CDR1 SEHNR, CDR2 FQNEAQ (reference sequence). The CDR3 sequence is CASSDPLAGANTGELFF. For the CDR3, the DNA is TGTGCCAGCAGCGATCCACTAGCGGGGGCTAACACCGGGGAGCTGTTTTTT.

J is TRBJ1-2 and V is TRBV7-8; 11 bases agree with TRBD1. Trimming cost V 5 bases and J 4 bases; bases outside gene matches: 9. CDR3 size: 16 residues. The V gene's germline CDR1 is SGHVS and CDR2 FQNEAQ. The CDR3 DNA reads TGTGCCAGCAGCCCCAGGACAGGGGGCGCGGTCTATGGCTACACCTTC. It codes for CASSPRTGGAVYGYTF.

This clone has just a few counts. V gene TRBV10-3 combines with J gene TRBJ1-2, with TRBD1 matching 7 bases. The V and J ends lost 6 bases and 3 bases, in that order; junction bases with no gene match: 1. The CDR3 length is 12 residues. The germline gives CDR1 ENHRY, CDR2 SYGVKD. CDR3 in amino acids: CAISGTDYGYTF. The CDR3 coding sequence is TGTGCCATCAGCGGGACAGACTATGGCTACACCTTC.

The gene calls are TRBV29-1 and TRBJ2-5, with TRBD2 matching over 13 bases. CDR3 size: 15 residues. V was pared by 6 bases and J by 2 bases, with 6 bases of the junction left unmatched. CDR1 and CDR2 (germline): SQVTM, ANQGSEA. CDR3 bases: TGCAGCGTCCTCGGACTAGCGGGGGCTCAAGAGACCCAGTACTTC. Protein product: CSVLGLAGAQETQYF. The full variable domain, completed using reference TRBV29-1 and TRBJ2-5, is SAVISQKPSRDICQRGTSLTIQCQVDSQVTMMFWYRQQPGQSLTLIATANQGSEATYESGFVIDKFPISRPNLTFSTLTVSNMSPEDSSIYLCSVLGLAGAQETQYFGPGTRLLVL.

This chain uses TRBV29-1 with TRBJ2-7; the D call may be TRBD1 or TRBD2 (6 bases each). The CDR3 spans 13 residues. V was pared by 4 bases and J by 6 bases, with 16 bases between. Germline V lookup: CDR1 SQVTM, CDR2 ANQGSEA. The CDR3 loop is CSVVGGAVREQYF. CDR3 bases: TGCAGCGTTGTCGGGGGCGCGGTTCGCGAGCAGTACTTC.

This chain's CDR3 is CASVPRSGEEEKLFF. Here the CDR3 DNA reads TGTGCCTCAGTTCCCCGCTCAGGGGAGGAGGAAAAACTGTTTTTT. J is TRBJ1-4 and V is TRBV7-9; perhaps TRBD1 as D (6 bases). The ends were cut back, 11 bases at V and 8 bases at J, with 24 bases in the middle. Germline V gene lookup returns CDR1 SEHNR and CDR2 FQNEAQ (reference sequence). This CDR3 comprises 15 residues.

V is TRBV5-1 and J is TRBJ2-5, with 7 positions matching TRBD2. Trimming at V came to 1 base and at J to 9 bases, leaving 15 bases not matched to a gene. The germline gives CDR1 SGHRS, CDR2 YFSETQ. The CDR3 loop spans 16 amino acids. DNA of the CDR3: TGCGCCAGCAGCTTGTCCCACGCCACGGGAGGCGGGTCCCAGTACTTC. Protein sequence: CASSLSHATGGGSQYF.

The chain recombines TRBV5-1 with TRBJ2-5; D is undetermined. There are 17 residues in the CDR3. V lost 0 bases and J lost 0, with 15 bases in between. Germline V gene sequence: CDR1 SGHRS, CDR2 YFSETQ. The CDR3 loop reads CASSLEWAREYQETQYF. The CDR3 DNA reads as TGCGCCAGCAGCTTGGAGTGGGCTAGAGAATACCAAGAGACCCAGTACTTC.

The chain uses TRBV30 and TRBJ2-1; D perhaps matches TRBD2 (5 bases). This CDR3 has 13 amino acids. Germline assignment: CDR1 GTSNPN and CDR2 SVGIG (reference sequence). Trimming took off 4 bases at V and 2 bases at J, with 9 bases between the two ends. CDR3 region: CAWTAGTYNEQFF. The CDR3 DNA sequence: TGTGCCTGGACCGCCGGGACCTACAATGAGCAGTTCTTC.

The table lists this clone with a few counts. V gene TRBV29-1 combines with J gene TRBJ1-2, with a tentative D call TRBD1 (6 bases). Germline CDR1 reads SQVTM; CDR2 reads ANQGSEA. Trimming took 6 bases from V and 2 from J, leaving 13 bases between them. The CDR3 extends over 13 amino acids. Here the CDR3 reads CSVRAGVNYGYTF. The CDR3 coding sequence is TGCAGCGTGCGCGCAGGGGTAAACTATGGCTACACCTTC. The variable domain in full, completed from reference TRBV29-1 and TRBJ1-2, reads SAVISQKPSRDICQRGTSLTIQCQVDSQVTMMFWYRQQPGQSLTLIATANQGSEATYESGFVIDKFPISRPNLTFSTLTVSNMSPEDSSIYLCSVRAGVNYGYTFGSGTRLTVV.

The V call is TRBV4-2, the J call TRBJ1-5, with TRBD1 matching over 10 bases. The V and J ends lost 4 bases and 2 bases, in that order; junction bases with no gene match: 5. This CDR3 comprises 16 residues. Germline loops: CDR1 LGHNA, CDR2 YNFKEQ. This CDR3 is CASSPGDRGGNQPQHF. The CDR3 coding sequence is TGTGCCAGCAGCCCGGGGGACAGGGGTGGCAATCAGCCCCAGCATTTT.

The V call is TRBV5-1, the J call TRBJ2-1; possible D gene TRBD2, 5 bases. Trimming cost V 4 bases and J 2 bases, with 13 bases left between them. CDR3 length: 15 amino acids. CDR1 is SGHRS and CDR2 is YFSETQ in the germline V gene. CDR3 sequence: CASSPSGITYNEQFF. Here the CDR3 DNA reads TGCGCCAGCAGCCCGAGCGGTATCACCTACAATGAGCAGTTCTTC.

The chain joins TRBV5-4 to TRBJ1-2, with D perhaps TRBD1 (6 bases). Trimming stripped 0 bases from V and 5 bases from J, with 8 bases between. CDR3 size: 13 residues. CDR1 is SGHNT and CDR2 is YYREEE in the germline V gene (reference sequence). CDR3 region: CASSLDRAYGYTF. Here the CDR3 DNA reads TGTGCCAGCAGCTTGGACAGGGCGTATGGCTACACCTTC.

This clone appeared a few times. This rearrangement joins TRBV7-3 to TRBJ1-2; D unresolved. CDR1 and CDR2 (germline): SGHTA, FQGTGA. Deletions cut 3 bases from V and 4 bases from J, with 9 bases between. The CDR3 is 13 residues long. CDR3 nucleotides: TGTGCCAGCAGCTTTACGGGAAGCTATGGCTACACCTTC. Amino acids: CASSFTGSYGYTF. The variable domain in full, with the rest retrieved from reference TRBV7-3 and TRBJ1-2, is GAGVSQTPSNKVTEKGKYVELRCDPISGHTALYWYRQSLGQGPEFLIYFQGTGAADDSGLPNDRFFAVRPEGSVSTLKIQRTERGDSAVYLCASSFTGSYGYTFGSGTRLTVV.

The chain combines TRBV4-1 with TRBJ2-7; either TRBD1 or TRBD2 may supply D (6 bases each). The CDR3 spans 13 residues. V lost 2 bases to trimming and J lost 12 bases, with 17 bases between them. From germline, CDR1 is MGHRA and CDR2 YSYEKL. The CDR3 bases are TGCGCCAGCAGCCAAACCCCCCTCTCGGGGGCGTACTTC. Translating gives CASSQTPLSGAYF.